The T cell receptor (beta chain) described here comes from a study of PD-1 blockade in classical Hodgkin lymphoma. Study results and limitations: Newly diagnosed patients had baseline TCR diversity that was reportedly lower than that of healthy donors. Whereas CD4+ TCR diversity had risen significantly by C4D1, CD8+ TCR diversity had not. Why repertoires differed is undefined; disease activity or prior therapy possibly contributed.

About this clone: Its target is unknown.

Generated by immunoSEQ multiplex PCR, the TCRdb table keeps only in-frame clones and is missing some. The table records tens of thousands of clones, approximately 83% of them present only once. V dropped 3 bases and J dropped 2 bases, with 4 bases sitting between them. In germline, CDR1 is MDHEN, CDR2 SYDVKM. CDR3 length: 12 amino acids. The time point: cycle 4 day 1 (C4D1), after about 6 weeks of nivolumab. Relapse was seen in all patients after autologous stem cell transplantation, and brentuximab vedotin exposure was variable. The chain links TRBV28 to TRBJ1-2; D is undetermined. The material sequenced was peripheral blood mononuclear cells (PBMCs), taken before the fourth cycle of nivolumab. This receptor was taken from a human donor with classical Hodgkin lymphoma. Written as DNA, the CDR3 is TGTGCCAGCAGTTTCTCCAACTATGGCTACACCTTC. Protein: CASSFSNYGYTF.